These T cell receptor beta chains were read from a single sample in a study of OX40 agonist ivuxolimab in advanced cancers. Here immunoSEQ multiplex PCR was the method, and the copy in TCRdb shows in-frame clones only, minus some. This repertoire shows 90,000 to 100,000 clones, 85% to 90% found once; its top ten account for approximately 0.16%. The sequencing used CD4+ or CD8+ T cells sorted from blood, collected in a trial of the OX40 agonist ivuxolimab. The receptors were gathered from an adult with an advanced solid tumor such as melanoma, head and neck, liver or kidney cancer. Each CDR3 is given with its conserved first and last residue. The D gene is left open where the match is weak. Part of the rows lack a size; the others show once, few, many or a class for expanded clones.

NA,NA,TRBV28,TRBJ2-3,TGTGCCAGCGGGGACCCGCCGGCTGATACGCAGTATTTT,CASGDPPADTQYF
NA,NA,TRBV28,TRBJ1-1,TGTGCCAGCAGCAAAAACACTGAAGCTTTCTTT,CASSKNTEAFF
NA,NA,TRBV6-6,TRBJ1-6,TGTGCCAGCAGTTACGGGCAGGGCTCGAGTTCACCCCTCCACTTT,CASSYGQGSSSPLHF
NA,TRBD1,TRBV30,TRBJ2-5,TGTGCCTGGAGCCAACAGGGGGAGACCCAGTACTTC,CAWSQQGETQYF
NA,NA,TRBV19,TRBJ2-6,TGTGCCAGTTGTTACCGCGGACGGGGCTCTGGGGCCAACGTCCTGACTTTC,CASCYRGRGSGANVLTF
NA,NA,TRBV4-1,TRBJ1-3,TGCGCCAGCAGCCAGGCTACAAGGGTTAACACCATATATTTT,CASSQATRVNTIYF
NA,NA,TRBV14,TRBJ2-1,TGTGCCAGCAGCCTGTGGACAAACAATGAGCAGTTCTTC,CASSLWTNNEQFF
NA,NA,TRBV5-1,TRBJ1-1,TGCGCCAGCAGCGGGGGACCGTCGAACACTGAAGCTTTCTTT,CASSGGPSNTEAFF
NA,TRBD2,TRBV25-1,TRBJ2-5,TGTGCCAGCAGTGGACAGCGGGGGGGCATAGAGACCCAGTACTTC,CASSGQRGGIETQYF
NA,NA,TRBV5-1,TRBJ2-1,TGCGCCAGCAGCTCCGGAGGGGGTGCCTACAATGAGCAGTTCTTC,CASSSGGGAYNEQFF
once,TRBD1,TRBV7-9,TRBJ2-5,TGTGCCAGCAGCCCCGGACAGGCGACCGAAGGGGAGACCCAGTACTTC,CASSPGQATEGETQYF
NA,NA,TRBV7-8,TRBJ2-1,TGTGCCAGCAGCCGCCGGCTGGGCGGGATCGCCTACAATGAGCAGTTCTTC,CASSRRLGGIAYNEQFF
NA,NA,TRBV28,TRBJ2-3,TGTGCCAGCGCAGGGGGGGCGATTCGCACAGATACGCAGTATTTT,CASAGGAIRTDTQYF
NA,TRBD2,TRBV6-1,TRBJ2-1,TGTGCCAGCAAGCGGGAACTAGCGGGAGACAATGAGCAGTTCTTC,CASKRELAGDNEQFF
NA,TRBD1,TRBV6-6,TRBJ2-7,TGTGCCAGCAGCTGGGGGGGACAGGGGTCCTACGAGCAGTACTTC,CASSWGGQGSYEQYF
NA,NA,TRBV30,TRBJ1-1,TGTGCCTGGAGTGCATTTGGGGGTGAAGCTTTCTTT,CAWSAFGGEAFF
NA,TRBD2,TRBV6-1,TRBJ2-1,TGTGCCAGCAGGCCCTCTAGCGGGAGGTTTCATGAGCAGTTCTTC,CASRPSSGRFHEQFF
NA,NA,TRBV5-6,TRBJ1-1,TGTGCCAGCAGCTTGGTGCCTTTTCCTGAAGCTTTCTTT,CASSLVPFPEAFF
NA,NA,TRBV10-3,TRBJ2-1,TGTGCTCTTAGGGACTCCCGAAGCTCCTACAATGAGCAGTTCTTC,CALRDSRSSYNEQFF
NA,NA,TRBV25-1,TRBJ1-2,TGTGCCAGCAGTCAGACAGCTTCATATGGCTACACCTTC,CASSQTASYGYTF
NA,NA,TRBV5-5,TRBJ2-7,TGTGCCAGCAGCTTGGAGGCCACCTGGGGCCACGAGCAGTACTTC,CASSLEATWGHEQYF
once,TRBD1,TRBV19,TRBJ2-6,TGTGCCAGTAGTTGGACAGGGAGATTCTCTGGGGCCAACGTCCTGACTTTC,CASSWTGRFSGANVLTF
NA,NA,TRBV19,TRBJ1-4,TGTGCCAGTAGTATCACTTCGGGTGAAAAACTGTTTTTT,CASSITSGEKLFF
NA,NA,TRBV7-9,TRBJ1-2,TGTGCCAGCAGCCGGGGGACAAGTAACTATGGCTACACCTTC,CASSRGTSNYGYTF
NA,TRBD2,TRBV5-4,TRBJ2-7,TGTGCCAGCAGGCGGACTAGCGGGAGCCACGAGCAGTACTTC,CASRRTSGSHEQYF
once,NA,TRBV25-1,TRBJ1-1,TGTGCCAGCGCTCACAGGCTTAACACTGAAGCTTTCTTT,CASAHRLNTEAFF
NA,TRBD2,TRBV5-1,TRBJ2-1,TGCGCCAGCAGCTTTAGGGCTAGCGGGGCCTACAATGAGCAGTTCTTC,CASSFRASGAYNEQFF
NA,TRBD2,TRBV5-4,TRBJ2-2,TGTGCCAGCAGCTGGAGCGGGGGGCGTGGCGGGGAGCTGTTTTTT,CASSWSGGRGGELFF
NA,TRBD2,TRBV19,TRBJ2-6,TGTGCCACCGCCCCCAAGGGTAGCGGGGCGAGCTCTGGGGCCAACGTCCTGACTTTC,CATAPKGSGASSGANVLTF
NA,NA,TRBV19,TRBJ2-7,TGTGCCAGTAGGCACCCGGGGGGCCTCGAGCAGTACTTC,CASRHPGGLEQYF
NA,TRBD1,TRBV5-1,TRBJ2-2,TGCGCCAGCAGCGTCGGGACAGCCGCCGGGGAGCTGTTTTTT,CASSVGTAAGELFF
NA,TRBD1,TRBV11-2,TRBJ1-5,TGTGCCAGCAGCCCTGGGACAGGGTGGAATCAGCCCCAGCATTTT,CASSPGTGWNQPQHF
NA,TRBD2,TRBV15,TRBJ2-3,TGTGCCACCAGCAAGGGGACCTCGGCTAGCGGGTTCACAGATACGCAGTATTTT,CATSKGTSASGFTDTQYF
NA,NA,TRBV6-1,TRBJ2-3,TGTGCCAGCAGTGACTGGACTGGCGCAGATACGCAGTATTTT,CASSDWTGADTQYF
NA,TRBD1,TRBV5-1,TRBJ2-1,TGCGCCAGCAGCCCCACTCCGGGACAGCGATACAATGAGCAGTTCTTC,CASSPTPGQRYNEQFF
NA,TRBD1,TRBV5-1,TRBJ2-7,TGCGCCAGCAGCCCGGGACAGGCTAGCTACGAGCAGTACTTC,CASSPGQASYEQYF
NA,NA,TRBV11-2,TRBJ2-7,TGTGCCAGCAGCTTAGGCTCCCGACTCAACGAGCAGTACTTC,CASSLGSRLNEQYF
once,TRBD1,TRBV19,TRBJ2-3,TGTGCCAGTAATCCGGGACAGACAAATTCCCGGAGAGATACGCAGTATTTT,CASNPGQTNSRRDTQYF
NA,NA,TRBV14,TRBJ2-3,TGTGCCAGCAGCCATGGGGGACGAGGGGCGCCGACGACAGATACGCAGTATTTT,CASSHGGRGAPTTDTQYF
NA,NA,TRBV6-5,TRBJ2-5,TGTGCCAGCAGTTACTCTGGCGGGATGGAGACCCAGTACTTC,CASSYSGGMETQYF
NA,TRBD1,TRBV7-9,TRBJ1-2,TGTGCCAGCAGCTCGGGACAGGGGAGTGGCACCTTC,CASSSGQGSGTF
NA,TRBD1,TRBV30,TRBJ1-5,TGTGCCTGTCGGACAGGTAGCAATCAGCCCCAGCATTTT,CACRTGSNQPQHF
NA,NA,TRBV5-4,TRBJ2-1,TGTGCCAGCAGCTTTCGGTACAATGAGCAGTTCTTC,CASSFRYNEQFF
NA,NA,TRBV7-9,TRBJ2-1,TGTGCCAGCAGCTTACATGGCGGTTCCTACAATGAGCAGTTCTTC,CASSLHGGSYNEQFF
NA,NA,TRBV4-2,TRBJ2-7,TGTGCCAGCAGCCAAGACCGGACAGCTAACTACACCCCCTACGAGCAGTACTTC,CASSQDRTANYTPYEQYF
NA,NA,TRBV15,TRBJ2-3,TGTGCCACCAGCAGAGAACAGGCTAGCACAGATACGCAGTATTTT,CATSREQASTDTQYF